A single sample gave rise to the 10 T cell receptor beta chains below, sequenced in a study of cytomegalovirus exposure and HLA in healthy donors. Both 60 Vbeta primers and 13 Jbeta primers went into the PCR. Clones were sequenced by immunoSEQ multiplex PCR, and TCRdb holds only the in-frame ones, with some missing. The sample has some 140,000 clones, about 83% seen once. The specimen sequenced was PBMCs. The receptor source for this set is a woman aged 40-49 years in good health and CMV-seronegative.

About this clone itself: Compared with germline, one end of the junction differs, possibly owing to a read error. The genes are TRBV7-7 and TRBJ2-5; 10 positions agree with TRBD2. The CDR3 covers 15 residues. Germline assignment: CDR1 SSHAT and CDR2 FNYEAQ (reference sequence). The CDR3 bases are TGTGCTAGCAGCTTGGAGCGGGGGGGCAGGGAGACCCAGTACTTC. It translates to CASSLERGGRETQYF.

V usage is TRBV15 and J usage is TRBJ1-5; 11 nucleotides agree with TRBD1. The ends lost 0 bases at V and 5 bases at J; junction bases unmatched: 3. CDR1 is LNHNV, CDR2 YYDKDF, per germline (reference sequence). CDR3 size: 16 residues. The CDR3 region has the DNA TGTGCCACCAGCAGAGATTCGGGACAGGGGGATCAGCCCCAGCATTTT. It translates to CATSRDSGQGDQPQHF.

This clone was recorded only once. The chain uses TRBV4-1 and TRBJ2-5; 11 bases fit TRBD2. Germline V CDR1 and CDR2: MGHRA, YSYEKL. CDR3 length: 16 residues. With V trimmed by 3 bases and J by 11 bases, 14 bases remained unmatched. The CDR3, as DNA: TGCGCCAGCAGCCAGATGGGGGTACTAGCGGGAGCCGTGCAGTACTTC. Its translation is CASSQMGVLAGAVQYF.

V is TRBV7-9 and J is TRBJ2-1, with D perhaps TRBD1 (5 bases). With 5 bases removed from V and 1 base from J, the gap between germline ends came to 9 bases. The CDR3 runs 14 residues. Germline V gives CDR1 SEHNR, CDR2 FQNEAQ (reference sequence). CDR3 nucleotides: TGTGCCAGCAGCATCGACAGTTCCTACAATGAGCAGTTCTTC. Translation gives CASSIDSSYNEQFF.

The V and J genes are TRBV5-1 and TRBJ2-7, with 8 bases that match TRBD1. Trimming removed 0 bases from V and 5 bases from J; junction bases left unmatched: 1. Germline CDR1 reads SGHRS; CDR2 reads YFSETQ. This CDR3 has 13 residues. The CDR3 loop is CASSLDRGDEQYF. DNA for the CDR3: TGCGCCAGCAGCTTGGACAGGGGGGACGAGCAGTACTTC.

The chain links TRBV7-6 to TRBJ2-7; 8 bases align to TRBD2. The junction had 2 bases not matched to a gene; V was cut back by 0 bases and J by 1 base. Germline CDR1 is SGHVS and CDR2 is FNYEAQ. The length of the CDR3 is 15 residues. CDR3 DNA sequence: TGTGCCAGCAGCTTAGCCGGCGGGAGGTCCTACGAGCAGTACTTC. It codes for CASSLAGGRSYEQYF.

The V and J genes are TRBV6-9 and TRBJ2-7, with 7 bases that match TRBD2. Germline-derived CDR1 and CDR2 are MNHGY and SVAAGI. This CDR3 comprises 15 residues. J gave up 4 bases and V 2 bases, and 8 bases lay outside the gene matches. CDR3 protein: CASSYLGGGGYEQYF. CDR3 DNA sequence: TGTGCCAGCAGTTATCTGGGTGGCGGGGGATACGAGCAGTACTTC.

CDR3 amino acids: CAISDTTSGDEQFF. CDR3 DNA sequence: TGTGCCATCAGTGATACTACTTCGGGTGATGAGCAGTTCTTC. This chain uses TRBV10-3 with TRBJ2-1, with D uncertain. The CDR3 extends over 14 amino acids. Germline values: CDR1 ENHRY, CDR2 SYGVKD. V lost 3 bases and J lost 8, with 14 bases in between.

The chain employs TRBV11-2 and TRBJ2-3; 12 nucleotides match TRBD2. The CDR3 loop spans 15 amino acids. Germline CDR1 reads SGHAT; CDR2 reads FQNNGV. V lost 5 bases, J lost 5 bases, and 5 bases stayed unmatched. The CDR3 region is CASSVLAGGRDTQYF. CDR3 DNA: TGTGCCAGCAGCGTACTAGCGGGGGGCCGAGATACGCAGTATTTT.

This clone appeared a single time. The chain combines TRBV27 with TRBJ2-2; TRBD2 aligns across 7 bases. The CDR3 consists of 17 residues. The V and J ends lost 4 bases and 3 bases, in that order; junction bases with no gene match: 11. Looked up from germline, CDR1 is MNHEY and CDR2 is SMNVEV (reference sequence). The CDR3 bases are TGTGCCAGCAGTTCCCCCCGGAAGCGGGGAGACACCGGGGAGCTGTTTTTT. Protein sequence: CASSSPRKRGDTGELFF.